These 19 T cell receptor beta chains were sequenced from one sample in a study of T cell repertoires in cytomegalovirus infection. Their antigens are not known. MiXCR was run by TCRdb on the reads, yielding one entry per CDR3 protein. The sample yields roughly 340,000 distinct CDR3 sequences, just under 30% seen once. The source material was cultured PBMCs, sampled from culture after CMV antigen stimulation. The source of these receptors is a human donor in good health (CMV status not recorded). Some clones in this sample may be carry-over from other donors' samples.

There are many counts of this clonotype. Here the CDR3 reads CASSLSGNRETQYF. The DNA for the CDR3 is TGTGCCAGCAGCTTATCCGGGAACAGGGAGACCCAGTACTTC. The chain recombines TRBV7-8 with TRBJ2-5; D may be TRBD1 or TRBD2 (5 bases each). Germline V gene lookup returns CDR1 SGHVS and CDR2 FQNEAQ. V was pared by 2 bases and J by 5 bases, with 12 bases between. The CDR3 is made up of 14 amino acids. Together with reference TRBV7-8 and TRBJ2-5, the CDR3 gives the full variable domain: GAGVSQSPRYKVAKRGQDVALRCDPISGHVSLFWYQQALGQGPEFLTYFQNEAQLDKSGLPSDRFFAERPEGSVSTLKIQRTQQEDSAVYLCASSLSGNRETQYFGPGTRLLVL.

This clonotype showed up just a few times. This chain connects TRBV6-2 or TRBV6-3 to TRBJ2-2; 7 nucleotides match TRBD2. CDR1 and CDR2 from the germline V gene are MNHEY and SVGEGT. The CDR3 consists of 19 residues. Trimming at V came to 0 bases and at J to 4 bases, leaving 14 bases not matched to a gene. CDR3 nucleotides: TGTGCCAGCAGTTACTCTCGGGTTGGGGCGCGGGAGAGCACCGGGGAGCTGTTTTTT. This translates into CASSYSRVGARESTGELFF.

This chain connects TRBV7-4 to TRBJ1-4; D might be TRBD1 (5 bases). Germline values: CDR1 SGHVT, CDR2 SQSDAQ. CDR3 size: 15 residues. Trimming took 4 bases from V and 7 from J, leaving 16 bases between them. The DNA for the CDR3 is TGTGCCAGCAGCTCTCGCCTCGGGGGTGCTGAAAAACTGTTTTTT. It encodes CASSSRLGGAEKLFF.

The gene calls are TRBV7-2 and TRBJ1-5, with D perhaps matching TRBD1 (6 bases). Germline V gives CDR1 SGHTA, CDR2 FQGNSA. This CDR3 region has 18 residues. V was trimmed by 3 bases and J by 4 bases, leaving 22 bases between them. CDR3 region: CASSFTQGMIRLNQPQHF. The CDR3 coding sequence is TGTGCCAGCAGCTTTACACAGGGAATGATAAGGCTAAATCAGCCCCAGCATTTT.

This clonotype was recorded many times. The chain couples TRBV7-8 to TRBJ2-1, with unresolved D. The CDR3 contains 16 residues. Germline CDR1 and CDR2: SGHVS and FQNEAQ. V was pared by 0 bases and J by 10 bases, with 19 bases between. CDR3 coding DNA: TGTGCCAGCAGCTTAGCGCGTAAGACCCCCCCGGAGGAGCAGTTCTTC. Residues: CASSLARKTPPEEQFF. The whole variable domain, remainder taken from reference TRBV7-8 and TRBJ2-1, is GAGVSQSPRYKVAKRGQDVALRCDPISGHVSLFWYQQALGQGPEFLTYFQNEAQLDKSGLPSDRFFAERPEGSVSTLKIQRTQQEDSAVYLCASSLARKTPPEEQFFGPGTRLTVL.

V gene TRBV2 combines with J gene TRBJ2-3, with D possibly matching TRBD2 (5 bases). Deletions cut 7 bases from V and 2 bases from J, with 13 bases between. Per the germline V gene, CDR1 is SNHLY and CDR2 is FYNNEI. This CDR3 is built from 14 residues. This CDR3 reads CASTDTGNTDTQYF. The CDR3 DNA sequence: TGTGCCAGCACAGATACGGGAAACACAGATACGCAGTATTTT.

The V gene is TRBV6-1, the J gene TRBJ2-1; D ambiguous. The ends were cut back, 5 bases at V and 5 bases at J, with 7 bases in the middle. CDR3 length: 12 amino acids. In germline, CDR1 is MNHNS, CDR2 SASEGT. This CDR3 reads CASSPLNNEQFF. The CDR3 DNA sequence: TGTGCCAGCAGTCCTTTAAACAATGAGCAGTTCTTC.

This clonotype was observed a few times. V gene TRBV7-2 combines with J gene TRBJ1-2; D gene uncertain. Deletions cut 1 base from V and 2 bases from J, with 8 bases between. Germline V lookup: CDR1 SGHTA, CDR2 FQGNSA. The CDR3 extends over 14 amino acids. Here the CDR3 reads CASSLEVGNYGYTF. CDR3 coding DNA: TGTGCCAGCAGCTTAGAAGTAGGGAACTATGGCTACACCTTC.

The rearrangement links TRBV19 to TRBJ2-3; TRBD2 matches 7 bases. CDR3 size: 18 residues. CDR1 and CDR2 from the germline V gene are LNHDA and SQIVND (reference sequence). The V and J ends lost 4 bases and 0 bases, in that order; junction bases with no gene match: 13. The CDR3 loop is CASSTPRLGRGSTDTQYF. For the CDR3, the DNA is TGTGCCAGTAGTACACCTCGGTTGGGGCGGGGGAGCACAGATACGCAGTATTTT.

The V call is TRBV28, the J call TRBJ1-1; TRBD1 agrees at 8 bases. The CDR3 is 13 residues long. Germline lookup yields CDR1 MDHEN and CDR2 SYDVKM. The ends lost 5 bases at V and 6 bases at J; junction bases unmatched: 5. As DNA, the CDR3 is TGTGCCAGCAGTCCAGGGGGCGGGCCTGAAGCTTTCTTT. It specifies CASSPGGGPEAFF. Full variable domain (missing parts from reference TRBV28 and TRBJ1-1): DVKVTQSSRYLVKRTGEKVFLECVQDMDHENMFWYRQDPGLGLRLIYFSYDVKMKEKGDIPEGYSVSREKKERFSLILESASTNQTSMYLCASSPGGGPEAFFGQGTRLTVV.

This clonotype was observed at least ten times. The rearrangement links TRBV7-6 to TRBJ2-7; D is undetermined. Germline CDR1 and CDR2: SGHVS and FNYEAQ. Trimming stripped 1 base from V and 6 bases from J, with 10 bases between. The CDR3 has 13 amino acids. CDR3 in amino acids: CASSLGSRVEQYF. CDR3 nucleotides: TGTGCCAGCAGCTTAGGTAGTCGGGTCGAGCAGTACTTC. Variable domain in full (rest from reference TRBV7-6 and TRBJ2-7): GAGVSQSPRYKVTKRGQDVALRCDPISGHVSLYWYRQALGQGPEFLTYFNYEAQQDKSGLPNDRFSAERPEGSISTLTIQRTEQRDSAMYRCASSLGSRVEQYFGPGTRLTVT.

This rearrangement joins TRBV10-3 to TRBJ2-7; D is tentatively TRBD1 or TRBD2 (5 bases each). Germline values: CDR1 ENHRY, CDR2 SYGVKD. The CDR3 loop spans 11 amino acids. V was shortened by 11 bases and J by 3 bases, with 11 bases between the two germline ends. For the CDR3, the DNA is TGTGCCGTGACTGGGGGCTACGAGCAGTACTTC. The encoded protein is CAVTGGYEQYF.

The V and J genes are TRBV12-3 or TRBV12-4 and TRBJ2-2; TRBD1 matches at 7 bases. This CDR3 has 15 residues. V shed 5 bases, J shed 3 bases, and the junction held 6 bases outside the gene matches. CDR3 sequence (DNA): TGTGCCAGCAGTAAGGACAGGCTCTACACCGGGGAGCTGTTTTTT. This codes for CASSKDRLYTGELFF.

V usage is TRBV12-3 or TRBV12-4 and J usage is TRBJ1-2; TRBD1 might be the D (5 bases). The CDR3 is 15 amino acids. Trimming left V 6 bases short and J 1 base short, with 15 bases between. CDR3 DNA sequence: TGTGCCAGCAGAACTACAAGACAGAGTAACTATGGCTACACCTTC. This codes for CASRTTRQSNYGYTF.

V and J are TRBV6-1 and TRBJ2-5, with D unclear. V was pared by 4 bases and J by 1 base, with 7 bases between. Germline V gene lookup returns CDR1 MNHNS and CDR2 SASEGT. The CDR3 is 13 residues long. The CDR3 DNA follows: TGTGCCAGCAGTGTACAGCGCCAAGAGACCCAGTACTTC. Its translation: CASSVQRQETQYF.

The table lists this clonotype with many counts. This chain joins TRBV4-1 and TRBJ1-2, with D unclear. Looked up from germline, CDR1 is MGHRA and CDR2 is YSYEKL. With 1 base removed from V and 8 bases from J, the gap between germline ends came to 11 bases. The CDR3 runs 13 residues. The CDR3 sequence is CASSQVGMGGYTF. The CDR3 DNA reads as TGCGCCAGCAGCCAAGTCGGGATGGGGGGCTACACCTTC.

This clonotype was observed a few times. This chain connects TRBV11-2 to TRBJ2-1; D perhaps matches TRBD1 (5 bases). Trimming cost V 5 bases and J 0 bases, with 14 bases left between them. The CDR3 contains 16 residues. Germline CDR1 is SGHAT and CDR2 is FQNNGV. The CDR3 reads CASSRDRGGSYNEQFF. The CDR3 bases are TGTGCCAGCAGCCGAGACAGAGGTGGCTCCTACAATGAGCAGTTCTTC.

The chain recombines TRBV7-8 with TRBJ2-5, with D unclear. CDR1 is SGHVS and CDR2 is FQNEAQ in the germline V gene. The CDR3 is 15 residues long. The V end lost 5 bases, the J end lost 2 bases, and 15 bases lay between the germline ends. The chain's CDR3 is CASSLVGQQQETQYF. The CDR3 DNA reads TGTGCCAGCAGCCTGGTTGGGCAGCAACAAGAGACCCAGTACTTC.

This clonotype is judged medium-sized. This chain connects TRBV7-3 to TRBJ2-6; 7 nucleotides agree with TRBD1. The CDR3 totals 18 residues. V was clipped by 8 bases and J by 0 bases; unmatched bases: 13. CDR1 SGHTA and CDR2 FQGTGA come from the germline V gene. In DNA form, the CDR3 reads TGTGCCAGCCACCAAGGTGGACAGGCTGCCTCTGGGGCCAACGTCCTGACTTTC. Translated: CASHQGGQAASGANVLTF.